Presented here are 24 T cell receptor beta chains from one specimen sequenced in a study of blood T cell repertoires in COVID-19. Profiled with immunoSEQ multiplex PCR; TCRdb holds only in-frame clones, not every one. The repertoire includes fewer than 45,000 clones, about 87% of them detected once, and 10% sits in the top ten. The sequencing sample was made of peripheral blood. The receptors come from an elderly man with active COVID-19.

The gene calls are TRBV28 and TRBJ2-3; D gene uncertain. From germline, CDR1 is MDHEN and CDR2 SYDVKM. V dropped 4 bases and J dropped 1 base, with 9 bases sitting between them. The CDR3 has 14 residues. The CDR3: CASSSSIRTDTQYF. CDR3 DNA: TGTGCCAGCAGTTCATCTATCCGCACAGATACGCAGTATTTT.

This clone was seen a single time. The chain recombines TRBV2 with TRBJ2-1, with a weak D call TRBD2 (5 bases). Trimming shortened V by 3 bases and J by 4 bases, and 13 bases separated the two germline ends. Germline CDR1 is SNHLY and CDR2 is FYNNEI. This CDR3 contains 15 residues. The CDR3 DNA is TGTGCCAGCAGTGATGAGGGTTTTCCTTACAATGAGCAGTTCTTC. Translating it yields CASSDEGFPYNEQFF.

The chain employs TRBV3-1 (or the pseudogene TRBV3-2) and TRBJ2-1; D not certain. This CDR3 comprises 12 residues. CDR1 is LGHDT and CDR2 is YNNKEL in the germline V gene (reference sequence). The V gene lost 4 bases and the J gene lost 8 bases, with 9 bases spanning the gap. CDR3 DNA: TGTGCCAGCAGCCTCAGGTTGTATGAGCAGTTCTTC. Its protein product is CASSLRLYEQFF.

The chain is built from TRBV28 and TRBJ1-2; 8 nucleotides line up with TRBD1. The CDR3 is 15 amino acids. Trimming at V came to 4 bases and at J to 6 bases, leaving 10 bases not matched to a gene. Germline values: CDR1 MDHEN, CDR2 SYDVKM. The CDR3 here is CASSSRTTGVHGYTF. CDR3 nucleotides: TGTGCCAGCAGTTCCCGAACGACAGGGGTGCATGGCTACACCTTC.

This chain joins TRBV12-3 or TRBV12-4 and TRBJ2-5, with 7 bases that match TRBD1. The CDR3 is made up of 13 amino acids. J gave up 5 bases and V 3 bases, and 3 bases lay outside the gene matches. The CDR3 sequence is CASSFQGVETQYF. The CDR3 nucleotides read TGTGCCAGCAGTTTTCAGGGGGTGGAGACCCAGTACTTC.

The chain joins TRBV21-1 to TRBJ1-5; no check of the table's D call, TRBD1, against the DNA was made. TRBV21-1 is a pseudogene locus. The CDR3 totals 20 residues. CDR3 sequence reads: CASSKNRDRGMMPKYQPQHF. CDR3 coding DNA: TGTGCCAGCAGCAAAAACCGGGACAGGGGCATGATGCCTAAATATCAGCCCCAGCATTTT.

This chain connects TRBV6-5 to TRBJ1-2; tentatively, D is TRBD1 (6 bases). Trimming took off 2 bases at V and 2 bases at J, with 15 bases between the two ends. Germline loops: CDR1 MNHEY, CDR2 SVGAGI. The CDR3 is 16 residues long. The CDR3 loop reads CASSYKGGQHNYGYTF. For the CDR3, the DNA is TGTGCCAGCAGTTACAAGGGGGGGCAACACAACTATGGCTACACCTTC.

The chain has TRBV6-2 or TRBV6-3 and TRBJ1-5; maybe TRBD1 (6 bases). Germline CDR1 MNHEY, CDR2 SVGEGT. This CDR3 region has 14 residues. V lost 4 bases, J lost 7 bases, and 14 bases lay in between. CDR3 region: CASSLRQVRQPQHF. Written as DNA, the CDR3 is TGTGCCAGCAGTTTAAGACAGGTACGGCAGCCCCAGCATTTT.

The chain couples TRBV12-5 to TRBJ2-1; TRBD2 aligns across 13 bases. The J segment lost 5 bases and the V segment lost 9 bases, leaving 25 bases of the junction unmatched. This CDR3 has 21 amino acids. Germline CDR1 LGHNT, CDR2 FRNRAP. The CDR3 sequence is CASSVQGVLAGGDHRHNEQFF. The CDR3, as DNA: TGTGCTAGCTCGGTGCAGGGGGTACTAGCGGGAGGGGACCATCGTCACAATGAGCAGTTCTTC.

J is TRBJ2-7 and V is TRBV9, with TRBD2 as a possible D gene (6 bases). Trimming stripped 0 bases from V and 0 bases from J, with 10 bases between. Germline CDR1 reads SGDLS; CDR2 reads YYNGEE. This CDR3 has 15 residues. The CDR3 DNA sequence: TGTGCCAGCAGCGTAGTAGCGGAAAGCTCCTACGAGCAGTACTTC. This gives the protein CASSVVAESSYEQYF.

The CDR3 is CASSLQTSGIGEQYF. The DNA for the CDR3 is TGTGCCAGCAGCTTACAAACTAGCGGGATTGGCGAGCAGTACTTC. This rearrangement joins TRBV11-2 to TRBJ2-7; the match to TRBD2 covers 10 bases. The length of the CDR3 is 15 residues. The germline V gene has CDR1 SGHAT and CDR2 FQNNGV. V gave up 2 bases and J gave up 6 bases; unmatched junction bases: 7.

The chain uses TRBV27 and TRBJ2-7; D call uncertain. Germline-derived CDR1 and CDR2 are MNHEY and SMNVEV (reference sequence). This CDR3 is 15 amino acids long. Between the trimmed V and J ends, which lost 1 base and 6 bases, there was a span of 16 bases. The CDR3 loop is CASSLFPLRSTEQYF. CDR3 DNA: TGTGCCAGCAGTTTATTCCCACTACGTAGTACCGAGCAGTACTTC.

V usage is TRBV5-6 and J usage is TRBJ1-3; TRBD1 matches 9 bases. V was pared by 4 bases and J by 0 bases, with 11 bases of the junction left unmatched. Germline lookup yields CDR1 SGHDT and CDR2 YYEEEE. This CDR3 comprises 18 residues. The CDR3 here is CASSPLDRGRSSGNTIYF. CDR3 nucleotides: TGTGCCAGCAGCCCGTTGGACAGGGGACGCAGCTCTGGAAACACCATATATTTT.

This chain uses TRBV5-1 with TRBJ2-7; 11 bases are shared with TRBD1. The CDR3 covers 15 residues. CDR1 is SGHRS, CDR2 YFSETQ, per germline. Trimming at V came to 6 bases and at J to 7 bases, leaving 12 bases not matched to a gene. Here the CDR3 reads CASTNFDWDRGEQYF. CDR3 in DNA: TGCGCCAGCACAAATTTTGACTGGGACAGGGGGGAGCAGTACTTC.

This chain connects TRBV19 to TRBJ1-2; 8 bases are a match to TRBD1. J was trimmed by 8 bases and V by 3 bases; bases with no gene match: 8. This CDR3 is 14 amino acids long. The germline V gene has CDR1 LNHDA and CDR2 SQIVND (reference sequence). The CDR3 reads CASSIQGADRGYTF. The CDR3 nucleotides read TGTGCCAGTAGTATCCAGGGGGCGGATAGAGGCTACACCTTC.

The chain carries TRBV28 and TRBJ1-5, with a weak D call TRBD1 (5 bases). CDR3 length equals 14 residues. Trimming cost V 4 bases and J 5 bases, with 12 bases left between them. The germline CDR1 and CDR2 sequences are MDHEN and SYDVKM. This CDR3 reads CASSSPGTDQPQHF. The CDR3 DNA sequence: TGTGCCAGCAGTTCCCCCGGGACTGATCAGCCCCAGCATTTT.

Here the CDR3 DNA reads TGTGCCAGCAGCTCGGGACTAGCGGGAGTTTGGGAGACCCAGTACTTC. This translates into CASSSGLAGVWETQYF. The chain employs TRBV13 and TRBJ2-5, with 14 bases matching TRBD2. This CDR3 spans 16 amino acids. Germline CDR1 is PRHDT and CDR2 is FYEKMQ (reference sequence). Trimming cost V 4 bases and J 5 bases; bases outside gene matches: 6.

V and J are TRBV27 and TRBJ2-2, with 7 bases matching TRBD2. The germline gives CDR1 MNHEY, CDR2 SMNVEV (reference sequence). This CDR3 region has 15 residues. The junction had 0 bases not matched to a gene; V was cut back by 2 bases and J by 0 bases. The CDR3 coding sequence is TGTGCCAGCAGTTTACGGGGGGCGAACACCGGGGAGCTGTTTTTT. This codes for CASSLRGANTGELFF.

This chain joins TRBV19 and TRBJ2-6, with 8 bases matching TRBD1. Germline V gene sequence: CDR1 LNHDA, CDR2 SQIVND (reference sequence). V lost 10 bases to trimming and J lost 0 bases; unmatched junction nucleotides: 5. There are 15 residues in the CDR3. The CDR3 spells CANTGGCSGANVLTF. The CDR3 DNA sequence: TGTGCCAACACAGGGGGGTGCTCTGGGGCCAACGTCCTGACTTTC.

The chain has TRBV9 and TRBJ2-4; possibly TRBD1 for D (6 bases). CDR3 length: 13 amino acids. The V end lost 6 bases, the J end lost 5 bases, and 12 bases lay between the germline ends. The germline V gene has CDR1 SGDLS and CDR2 YYNGEE. CDR3 in amino acids: CASNKQGQNIQYF. The CDR3, as DNA: TGTGCCAGCAACAAACAGGGACAAAACATTCAGTACTTC.

The V call is TRBV15, the J call TRBJ2-7, with 10 bases fitting TRBD2. CDR3 length: 16 amino acids. Trimming cost V 3 bases and J 0 bases; bases outside gene matches: 5. The germline V gene encodes CDR1 LNHNV and CDR2 YYDKDF (reference sequence). The CDR3 here is CATSRAIAGGSYEQYF. CDR3 bases: TGTGCCACCAGCAGGGCCATAGCGGGAGGCTCCTACGAGCAGTACTTC.

The CDR3 is CASSPRLAGDNEQFF. As DNA, the CDR3 is TGCGCCAGCAGCCCGCGACTAGCGGGGGACAATGAGCAGTTCTTC. This chain joins TRBV5-1 and TRBJ2-1; 12 bases are shared with TRBD2. After removal of 4 bases from V and 5 bases from J, the junction contained 4 bases not matched to a gene. Germline V gives CDR1 SGHRS, CDR2 YFSETQ. There are 15 residues in the CDR3. The complete variable domain, with remaining parts taken from reference TRBV5-1 and TRBJ2-1, reads KAGVTQTPRYLIKTRGQQVTLSCSPISGHRSVSWYQQTPGQGLQFLFEYFSETQRNKGNFPGRFSGRQFSNSRSEMNVSTLELGDSALYLCASSPRLAGDNEQFFGPGTRLTVL.

The chain employs TRBV18 and TRBJ1-1; 8 bases fit TRBD1. Losses at the gene ends were 2 bases for V and 4 bases for J; bases not matched to a gene: 3. The CDR3 has 14 amino acids. Looked up from germline, CDR1 is KGHSH and CDR2 is LQKENI. As DNA, the CDR3 is TGTGCCAGCTCACCAAGGACAGGGAGCACTGAAGCTTTCTTT. Translation: CASSPRTGSTEAFF.

The J gene is TRBJ2-1, the V gene TRBV7-2; D is possibly TRBD2 (6 bases). CDR1 and CDR2 from the germline V gene are SGHTA and FQGNSA. The V gene lost 0 bases and the J gene lost 6 bases, with 21 bases spanning the gap. The CDR3 has 18 amino acids. The CDR3 nucleotides are TGTGCCAGCAGCTTAGCTGGGGTTGCGGGGTTCTCCCGCAATGAGCAGTTCTTC. It is translated as CASSLAGVAGFSRNEQFF.